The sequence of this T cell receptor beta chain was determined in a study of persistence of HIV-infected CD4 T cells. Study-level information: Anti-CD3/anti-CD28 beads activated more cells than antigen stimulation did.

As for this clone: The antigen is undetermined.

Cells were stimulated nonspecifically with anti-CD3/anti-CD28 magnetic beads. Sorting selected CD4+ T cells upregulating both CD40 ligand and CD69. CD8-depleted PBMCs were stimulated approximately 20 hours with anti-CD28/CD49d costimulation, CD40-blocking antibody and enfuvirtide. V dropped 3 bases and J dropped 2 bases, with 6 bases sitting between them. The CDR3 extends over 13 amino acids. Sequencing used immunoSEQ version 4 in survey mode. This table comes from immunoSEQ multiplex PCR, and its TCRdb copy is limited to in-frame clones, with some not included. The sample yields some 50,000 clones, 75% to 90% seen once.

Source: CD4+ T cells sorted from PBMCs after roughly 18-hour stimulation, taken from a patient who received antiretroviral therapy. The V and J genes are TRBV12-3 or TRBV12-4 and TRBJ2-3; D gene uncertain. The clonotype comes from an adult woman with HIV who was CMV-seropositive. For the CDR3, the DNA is TGTGCCAGCAGTTTTGGGTACACAGATACGCAGTATTTT. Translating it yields CASSFGYTDTQYF.